Below are 2 T cell receptor beta chains sequenced from a single sample in a study of cytomegalovirus exposure and HLA in healthy donors. It was with 60 Vbeta and 13 Jbeta primers that the PCR ran. Clones were read by immunoSEQ multiplex PCR, and TCRdb kept only the in-frame ones, dropping some. The sample lists approximately 120,000 clones, approximately 78% occurring once. Sequencing was done on a sample of PBMCs. The receptor source for this set is a woman aged 40 to 50 in good health and CMV-seronegative.

This chain uses TRBV18 with TRBJ1-1; D is uncertain. V lost 6 bases and J lost 0, with 11 bases in between. Germline assignment: CDR1 KGHSH and CDR2 LQKENI. This CDR3 is built from 14 residues. In DNA, the CDR3 is TGTGCCAGCTCTCCTCTCGGGGTGAACACTGAAGCTTTCTTT. Translated: CASSPLGVNTEAFF. The full variable domain, its missing parts supplied by reference TRBV18 and TRBJ1-1, is NAGVMQNPRHLVRRRGQEARLRCSPMKGHSHVYWYRQLPEEGLKFMVYLQKENIIDESGMPKERFSAEFPKEGPSILRIQQVVRGDSAAYFCASSPLGVNTEAFFGQGTRLTVV.

V is TRBV29-1 and J is TRBJ2-1; D is uncertain. V was clipped by 7 bases and J by 8 bases, with 12 bases between them. Germline V lookup: CDR1 SQVTM, CDR2 ANQGSEA. The CDR3 is made up of 11 amino acids. CDR3 in amino acids: CSGRRGDEQFF. Written as DNA, the CDR3 is TGCAGCGGACGGAGAGGCGATGAGCAGTTCTTC.